This TCR beta chain derives from a study of T cell changes during pregnancy in multiple sclerosis. Germline V lookup: CDR1 SGHDT, CDR2 YYEEEE. This CDR3 is 13 amino acids long. The V gene lost 2 bases and the J gene lost 1 base, with 7 bases spanning the gap. In its sample, this clone is large (0.1 to 1%). Assay used: immunoSEQ multiplex PCR; TCRdb lists only in-frame clones, some missing. This table has about 34,000 clones, approximately 90% appearing once. This receptor was taken from a female donor with multiple sclerosis, enrolled in a pregnancy study. The input for sequencing was CD8+ T cells from peripheral blood mononuclear cells, taken in the third trimester of pregnancy. The chain joins TRBV5-6 to TRBJ2-7; no reliable D call. The chain's CDR3 is CASSFGVSYEQYF. The CDR3 DNA follows: TGTGCCAGCAGCTTTGGAGTTTCCTACGAGCAGTACTTC. The entire variable domain, with the rest obtained from reference TRBV5-6 and TRBJ2-7, is as follows: DAGVTQSPTHLIKTRGQQVTLRCSPKSGHDTVSWYQQALGQGPQFIFQYYEEEERQRGNFPDRFSGHQFPNYSSELNVNALLLGDSALYLCASSFGVSYEQYFGPGTRLTVT.